One sample yielded the 21 T cell receptor beta chains listed below, sequenced in a study of response to subunit inactivated influenza vaccine. TCRdb re-analysed the RT-PCR reads in MiXCR, keeping a single row per CDR3 protein. The table has about 780,000 distinct CDR3 sequences, approximately 18% seen once. The material was PBMCs from blood, obtained more than 4 days after vaccination. The receptors derive from a man between 45 and 60 years old who received an inactivated influenza vaccine.

This clonotype was seen a few times. The chain uses TRBV11-2 and TRBJ2-3, with D tentatively TRBD1 (5 bases). Germline V gives CDR1 SGHAT, CDR2 FQNNGV. V was shortened by 0 bases and J by 6 bases, with 16 bases between the two germline ends. CDR3 size: 16 residues. The CDR3 sequence: CASSLDRADNGDTQYF. In DNA, the CDR3 is TGTGCCAGCAGCTTAGACAGGGCCGATAATGGTGATACGCAGTATTTT.

Only a few counts were recorded for this clonotype. J is TRBJ2-2 and V is TRBV6-5, with a weak D call TRBD2 (5 bases). In germline, CDR1 is MNHEY, CDR2 SVGAGI. Trimming pared 2 bases from V and 4 bases from J, leaving 23 bases between. The CDR3 is 19 amino acids. DNA of the CDR3: TGTGCCAGCAGTTACGAAGCCCGCGCTTACATACGGGGCACCGGGGAGCTGTTTTTT. It specifies CASSYEARAYIRGTGELFF.

This clonotype was recorded a few times. This chain links TRBV20-1 with TRBJ2-6; D is ambiguous. The CDR3 is 15 amino acids. Looked up from germline, CDR1 is DFQATT and CDR2 is SNEGSKA (reference sequence). The V end was cut by 1 base, the J end by 2 bases, with 9 bases between. CDR3 DNA sequence: TGCAGTGCTAGAGTCCGCCCGACTGGGGCCAACGTCCTGACTTTC. Encoded protein: CSARVRPTGANVLTF.

This sequence joins TRBV7-2 and TRBJ2-7; D is uncertain. This CDR3 has 15 residues. CDR1 and CDR2 (germline): SGHTA, FQGNSA. Trimming took off 2 bases at V and 7 bases at J, with 18 bases between the two ends. The CDR3 here is CASSLRYGILMEQYF. CDR3 nucleotides: TGTGCCAGCAGCTTACGATATGGGATTTTGATGGAGCAGTACTTC.

The chain recombines TRBV20-1 with TRBJ1-2; maybe TRBD1 (5 bases). V dropped 3 bases and J dropped 4 bases, with 15 bases sitting between them. This CDR3 is 14 amino acids long. Germline V CDR1 and CDR2: DFQATT, SNEGSKA (reference sequence). The CDR3 loop is CSARKGHSLYGYTF. DNA of the CDR3: TGCAGTGCTAGGAAAGGACACTCCCTCTATGGCTACACCTTC.

A word on this clonotype: This sequence may be a read error, since a much larger clone differs from it by one base. The chain joins TRBV5-1 to TRBJ2-7; 7 bases are shared with TRBD1. The J segment lost 5 bases and the V segment lost 0 bases, leaving 5 bases of the junction unmatched. This CDR3 spans 14 amino acids. CDR1 is SGHRS, CDR2 YFSETQ, per germline. CDR3 sequence (DNA): TGCGCCAGCAGCTTGGACGACAGGGACCACGAGCAGTACTTC. Translation gives CASSLDDRDHEQYF.

The chain couples TRBV20-1 to TRBJ2-3; D unclear. Germline CDR1 reads DFQATT; CDR2 reads SNEGSKA (reference sequence). V gave up 4 bases and J gave up 6 bases, with 11 bases separating them. The CDR3 is 12 residues long. CDR3 in DNA: TGCAGTGCTACCGCCCAAGGGGATACGCAGTATTTT. This sequence encodes CSATAQGDTQYF.

Regarding this clonotype: This likely stems from a read error, as it lies one base from a far larger clone. V usage is TRBV7-9 and J usage is TRBJ2-3, with 8 nucleotides matching TRBD1. CDR3 length equals 14 residues. Germline-derived CDR1 and CDR2 are SEHNR and FQNEAQ (reference sequence). The CDR3 nucleotides are TGTGCCAGCAGCCCAGGACAGGGCACAGATACGCAGAATTTT. This codes for CASSPGQGTDTQNF.

There are a few counts of this clonotype. This chain connects TRBV3-1 to TRBJ2-3, with TRBD2 as a possible D gene (5 bases). Per germline, CDR1 LGHDT and CDR2 YNNKEL (reference sequence). Trimming removed 6 bases at V and 5 bases at J, with 15 bases between. The CDR3 is 14 residues long. DNA of the CDR3: TGTGCCAGCAGTCATTATAGCGTGGGAGATACGCAGTATTTT. This sequence encodes CASSHYSVGDTQYF.

In this sample, this clonotype turned up once. This chain joins TRBV29-1 and TRBJ2-7; D tentatively fits TRBD1 or TRBD2 (5 bases each). The V and J ends lost 1 base and 7 bases respectively, with 17 bases between them. The CDR3 runs to 14 residues. The V gene's germline CDR1 is SQVTM and CDR2 ANQGSEA. The CDR3 region is CSVEGLGRLREQYF. The CDR3, as DNA: TGCAGCGTTGAAGGCTTGGGACGGCTACGAGAGCAGTACTTC.

The genes are TRBV6-2 or TRBV6-3 and TRBJ2-7, with D possibly called TRBD1 or TRBD2 (5 bases each). Trimming took off 1 base at V and 0 bases at J, with 13 bases between the two ends. The CDR3 covers 16 residues. Germline CDR1 MNHEY, CDR2 SVGEGT. The CDR3 nucleotides are TGTGCCAGCAGTTACTTACCGGGACGGTCCTCCTACGAGCAGTACTTC. Translated: CASSYLPGRSSYEQYF.

This clonotype was detected only a few times. The CDR3 sequence is CSAFVRNEQFF. The CDR3 bases are TGCAGCGCTTTTGTAAGGAATGAGCAGTTCTTC. V gene TRBV29-1 combines with J gene TRBJ2-1, with D hard to call. This CDR3 is 11 amino acids long. Trimming took off 7 bases at V and 7 bases at J, with 11 bases between the two ends. CDR1 and CDR2 (germline): SQVTM, ANQGSEA.

The chain has TRBV20-1 and TRBJ2-3, with a tentative D call TRBD1 (6 bases). V lost 5 bases to trimming and J lost 3 bases, with 6 bases between them. The CDR3 length is 11 residues. The germline gives CDR1 DFQATT, CDR2 SNEGSKA (reference sequence). Written as DNA, the CDR3 is TGCAGTGCTGGACAGACAGATACGCAGTATTTT. It codes for CSAGQTDTQYF.

The table lists this clonotype with a few counts. The gene calls are TRBV29-1 and TRBJ2-1; D not resolved. V dropped 3 bases and J dropped 6 bases, with 3 bases sitting between them. Germline loops: CDR1 SQVTM, CDR2 ANQGSEA. CDR3 length: 10 residues. CDR3 sequence reads: CSVEVNEQFF. The CDR3 DNA follows: TGCAGCGTTGAGGTCAATGAGCAGTTCTTC.

The chain uses TRBV20-1 and TRBJ1-1; no definite D call. Trimming took off 6 bases at V and 0 bases at J, with 11 bases between the two ends. Germline V gene sequence: CDR1 DFQATT, CDR2 SNEGSKA (reference sequence). CDR3 length equals 13 residues. CDR3 sequence (DNA): TGCAGTGCCAGCCAGGTTGTGAACACTGAAGCTTTCTTT. Protein product: CSASQVVNTEAFF.

The rearrangement joins TRBV25-1 to TRBJ1-2; D unclear. Germline lookup yields CDR1 MGHDK and CDR2 SYGVNS. V gave up 2 bases and J gave up 5 bases, with 15 bases separating them. The CDR3 loop spans 15 amino acids. CDR3 sequence (DNA): TGTGCCAGCAGTGAAACGGGCTCCACGAAGTATGGCTACACCTTC. This sequence encodes CASSETGSTKYGYTF.

Written as DNA, the CDR3 is TGTGCCATCTTCTCGGTCGTTCTCTACGAGCAGTACTTC. Amino acid sequence: CAIFSVVLYEQYF. V gene TRBV10-3 combines with J gene TRBJ2-7; D unresolved. This CDR3 contains 13 residues. Per the germline V gene, CDR1 is ENHRY and CDR2 is SYGVKD. Between the trimmed V and J ends, which lost 8 bases and 3 bases, there was a span of 14 bases.

In this sample, this clonotype turned up many times. V gene TRBV6-5 combines with J gene TRBJ2-5; TRBD2 is a possible D gene (5 bases). Germline V gene sequence: CDR1 MNHEY, CDR2 SVGAGI. The CDR3 loop spans 15 amino acids. Trimming took off 4 bases at V and 1 base at J, with 13 bases between the two ends. The CDR3 sequence is CASSSDYSGQETQYF. CDR3 sequence (DNA): TGTGCCAGCAGTTCCGACTATTCCGGCCAAGAGACCCAGTACTTC.

This clonotype has ten or more counts. The chain joins TRBV20-1 to TRBJ2-7; 12 bases agree with TRBD1. V gave up 0 bases and J gave up 5 bases; unmatched junction bases: 11. The CDR3 extends over 17 amino acids. From germline, CDR1 is DFQATT and CDR2 SNEGSKA (reference sequence). CDR3 sequence: CSARDFTGTGGVNEQYF. The CDR3, as DNA: TGCAGTGCTAGAGATTTCACCGGGACAGGGGGCGTCAACGAGCAGTACTTC.

At least ten counts were recorded for this clonotype. The CDR3 loop is CASSLVGGIQRNTGELFF. CDR3 coding DNA: TGCGCCAGCAGCTTGGTCGGCGGAATCCAAAGAAACACCGGGGAGCTGTTTTTT. The rearrangement uses TRBV5-1 and TRBJ2-2; no clear D gene. Trimming shortened V by 0 bases and J by 2 bases, and 17 bases separated the two germline ends. Germline CDR1 is SGHRS and CDR2 is YFSETQ. There are 18 residues in the CDR3.

This clonotype was found a few times. V gene TRBV10-3 combines with J gene TRBJ1-2; TRBD1 is a possible D gene (6 bases). V lost 8 bases, J lost 6 bases, and 25 bases lay in between. Germline CDR1 reads ENHRY; CDR2 reads SYGVKD. This CDR3 region has 16 residues. The DNA of the CDR3 is TGTGCCATCCCTTCCCCTTCCTCAGGGGCGAAAAATGGCTACACCTTC. It is translated as CAIPSPSSGAKNGYTF.